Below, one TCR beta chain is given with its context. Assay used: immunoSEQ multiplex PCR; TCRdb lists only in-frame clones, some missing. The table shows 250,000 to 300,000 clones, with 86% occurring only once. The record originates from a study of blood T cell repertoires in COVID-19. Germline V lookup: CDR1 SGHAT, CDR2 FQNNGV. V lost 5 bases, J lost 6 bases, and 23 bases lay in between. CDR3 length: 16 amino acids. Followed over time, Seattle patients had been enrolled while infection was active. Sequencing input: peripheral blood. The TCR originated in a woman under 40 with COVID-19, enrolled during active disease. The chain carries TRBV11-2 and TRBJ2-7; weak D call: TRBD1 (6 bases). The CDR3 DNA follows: TGTGCCAGCAGCCCAGGCTGGGGGCCTCGAGTTGGCGAGCAGTACTTC. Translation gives CASSPGWGPRVGEQYF.